This is a list of T cell receptor beta chains from one sample in a study of CD8 T cells in Susac syndrome. From the immunoSEQ multiplex PCR reads, TCRdb called clonotypes with MiXCR, one entry per CDR3 protein. Of under 70,000 distinct CDR3 sequences in the sample, 90% to 95% were seen once. The sample was CD8+ T cells from PBMCs. The receptors derive from a human donor in good health. The CDR3 runs from the conserved cysteine through the conserved F or W. D genes are given only for firm matches. Clone size is not always given. Where it is, it says once, few, many or a class for expanded clones.

TRBJ1-1,-,-,TRBV19,TGTGCCACCTCGGACCGCCCGGGGACTGAAGCTTTCTTT,CATSDRPGTEAFF
TRBJ2-7,-,TRBD1,TRBV9,TGTGCCAGCGGTAGACAGGGCTACGAGCAGTACTTC,CASGRQGYEQYF
TRBJ2-1,-,-,TRBV27,TGTGCCAGCGGGGATTACAATGAGCAGTTCTTC,CASGDYNEQFF
TRBJ2-5,-,-,TRBV27,TGTGCCAGCAGTTTATCGATAACAGAAGAGACCCAGTACTTC,CASSLSITEETQYF
TRBJ1-3,-,TRBD1,TRBV7-2,TGTGCCAGCAGCCACGGTGACAGGGGTCCTGGAAACACCATATATTTT,CASSHGDRGPGNTIYF
TRBJ2-1,once,TRBD1,TRBV4-1,TGCGCCAGCAGCCTTCCTGGGACAGCTTTCAATGAGCAGTTCTTC,CASSLPGTAFNEQFF
TRBJ2-1,-,TRBD1,TRBV5-1,TGCGCCAGCCGGGACAGAGGGTATAATGAGCAGTTCTTC,CASRDRGYNEQFF
TRBJ2-5,-,-,TRBV7-9,TGTGCCAGCAAGAAACTCGGGGAAGAGACCCAGTACTTC,CASKKLGEETQYF
TRBJ1-1,-,-,TRBV3-1,TGTGCCAGCAGCCCGGAGGCCGCGAACACTGAAGCTTTCTTT,CASSPEAANTEAFF
TRBJ2-7,few,-,TRBV12-3/TRBV12-4,TGTGCCAGCAGCCCTTCCTACGAGCAGTACTTC,CASSPSYEQYF